A single sample is the source of the 10 T cell receptor beta chains below, sequenced in a study of identical twins. TCRdb reanalysed the 5' RACE reads using MiXCR and keeps one entry per CDR3 protein. The data show about 690,000 distinct CDR3 sequences, around 20% seen once. These data were likewise used in another study, on T cells expressing NK-cell markers.

What was sequenced was PBMCs. These receptors were collected from a woman aged 18 to 35 in good health.

This clonotype appeared a few times. The chain is built from TRBV10-1 and TRBJ2-7; 7 bases line up with TRBD1. Trimming removed 3 bases from V and 7 bases from J; junction bases left unmatched: 9. In germline, CDR1 is WNHNN, CDR2 SYGVQD (reference sequence). This CDR3 region has 14 residues. The CDR3 reads CASSDSTGVGEQYF. CDR3 DNA sequence: TGCGCCAGCAGTGATTCTACAGGGGTAGGGGAGCAGTACTTC.

This chain links TRBV27 with TRBJ2-7; D is unresolved. Germline V gene sequence: CDR1 MNHEY, CDR2 SMNVEV (reference sequence). Trimming took 3 bases from V and 2 from J, leaving 8 bases between them. The length of the CDR3 is 13 residues. The CDR3 DNA follows: TGTGCCAGCAGTTTCGCCCCCCCCTACGAGCAGTACTTC. Translated: CASSFAPPYEQYF.

The rearrangement uses TRBV6-1 and TRBJ2-1; D unresolved. The V gene's germline CDR1 is MNHNS and CDR2 SASEGT. V was clipped by 7 bases and J by 1 base, with 14 bases between them. The CDR3 contains 15 residues. CDR3 sequence: CASTEGGWSYNEQFF. The CDR3 region has the DNA TGTGCCAGCACCGAAGGTGGGTGGTCCTACAATGAGCAGTTCTTC.

V and J are TRBV6-5 and TRBJ2-1, with 7 nucleotides matching TRBD1. This CDR3 has 15 residues. From germline, CDR1 is MNHEY and CDR2 SVGAGI. V shed 0 bases and J 8 bases; nucleotides not matched to a gene: 7. The CDR3 loop is CASSYSETGLYEQFF. CDR3 sequence (DNA): TGTGCCAGCAGTTACTCAGAGACAGGGTTGTATGAGCAGTTCTTC.

This clonotype came up a few times. The chain couples TRBV25-1 to TRBJ2-3, with D unresolved. Trimming took 6 bases from V and 2 from J, leaving 15 bases between them. Per germline, CDR1 MGHDK and CDR2 SYGVNS. The length of the CDR3 is 15 residues. CDR3 nucleotides: TGTGCCAGCAGCCCCGGTGTTGCTATCACAGATACGCAGTATTTT. Translated, it gives CASSPGVAITDTQYF.

This chain joins TRBV5-1 and TRBJ2-2, with 7 bases that match TRBD1. V gave up 5 bases and J gave up 1 base; unmatched junction bases: 5. There are 15 residues in the CDR3. CDR1 is SGHRS and CDR2 is YFSETQ in the germline V gene. The CDR3 protein is CASRPGTENTGELFF. The CDR3 nucleotides read TGCGCCAGCAGGCCGGGGACAGAGAACACCGGGGAGCTGTTTTTT. Based on the CDR3 plus reference TRBV5-1 and TRBJ2-2, the full variable domain is KAGVTQTPRYLIKTRGQQVTLSCSPISGHRSVSWYQQTPGQGLQFLFEYFSETQRNKGNFPGRFSGRQFSNSRSEMNVSTLELGDSALYLCASRPGTENTGELFFGEGSRLTVL.

This chain uses TRBV20-1 with TRBJ2-2; 8 nucleotides align to TRBD2. The CDR3 is made up of 14 amino acids. V shed 6 bases, J shed 7 bases, and the junction held 10 bases outside the gene matches. Germline CDR1 reads DFQATT; CDR2 reads SNEGSKA (reference sequence). This chain's CDR3 is CSARTSHGSGELFF. Written as DNA, the CDR3 is TGCAGTGCCCGGACTAGCCACGGTAGCGGGGAGCTGTTTTTT.

This clonotype was found many times. The chain recombines TRBV6-5 with TRBJ2-3, with D possibly TRBD1 on 5 matching bases. The CDR3 is 13 amino acids. The V and J ends lost 2 bases and 5 bases respectively, with 8 bases between them. Looked up from germline, CDR1 is MNHEY and CDR2 is SVGAGI. The CDR3 protein is CASSYGARDTQYF. CDR3 bases: TGTGCCAGCAGTTACGGGGCGAGAGATACGCAGTATTTT.

The chain employs TRBV5-1 and TRBJ1-1; 8 bases are a match to TRBD1. V shed 3 bases, J shed 0 bases, and the junction held 7 bases outside the gene matches. This CDR3 spans 16 amino acids. The germline V gene encodes CDR1 SGHRS and CDR2 YFSETQ. CDR3 coding DNA: TGCGCCAGCAGCTACGGGACAGGTTACATGAACACTGAAGCTTTCTTT. It is translated as CASSYGTGYMNTEAFF.

The sample holds a few counts of this clonotype. The chain links TRBV7-3 to TRBJ2-1, with 7 nucleotides matching TRBD1. Germline values: CDR1 SGHTA, CDR2 FQGTGA. With V trimmed by 5 bases and J by 4 bases, 11 bases remained unmatched. There are 16 residues in the CDR3. In nucleotides, the CDR3 is TGTGCCAGCAGCAGGCCGGGACAGACTGCGTACAATGAGCAGTTCTTC. Translation: CASSRPGQTAYNEQFF. The complete variable domain, with remaining parts taken from reference TRBV7-3 and TRBJ2-1, reads GAGVSQTPSNKVTEKGKYVELRCDPISGHTALYWYRQSLGQGPEFLIYFQGTGAADDSGLPNDRFFAVRPEGSVSTLKIQRTERGDSAVYLCASSRPGQTAYNEQFFGPGTRLTVL.